The 24 T cell receptor beta chains below come from one sample, sequenced in a study of shared clonotypes between healthy human individuals. The assay was immunoSEQ multiplex PCR, and TCRdb's table has in-frame clones only and misses some. In the table there are a few hundred thousand clones, roughly 87% of which are singletons. Material for sequencing was memory CD8+ T cells sorted from blood. Subset defined: CD45RO+ cells pooled with CCR7-negative TemRA cells. Receptors originate from a young man in good health.

This chain links TRBV7-9 with TRBJ1-5; D is undetermined. Between the trimmed V and J ends, which lost 1 base and 6 bases, there was a span of 10 bases. Germline CDR1 SEHNR, CDR2 FQNEAQ (reference sequence). The CDR3 loop spans 14 amino acids. This CDR3 reads CASSLDIGGQPQHF. The CDR3, as DNA: TGTGCCAGCAGCTTAGACATAGGAGGTCAGCCCCAGCATTTT.

V and J are TRBV9 and TRBJ2-7; 9 bases align to TRBD1. V shed 0 bases, J shed 4 bases, and the junction held 5 bases outside the gene matches. The CDR3 has 15 residues. Germline V gene data show CDR1 as SGDLS and CDR2 as YYNGEE. The CDR3 DNA is TGTGCCAGCAGCGTAGGTGGAGGACAGGGGTACGAGCAGTACTTC. Protein product: CASSVGGGQGYEQYF.

This chain uses TRBV9 with TRBJ2-3, with 11 bases aligning to TRBD2. CDR3 length: 18 residues. Trimming took 1 base from V and 4 from J; bases not matched to a gene: 11. CDR1 is SGDLS, CDR2 YYNGEE, per germline. CDR3 amino acids: CASSVQGTSGGGADTQYF. The CDR3 DNA sequence: TGTGCCAGCAGCGTACAGGGGACTAGCGGAGGTGGGGCAGATACGCAGTATTTT.

This clone turned up a few times. V is TRBV5-4 and J is TRBJ2-1; the D is unclear. CDR1 and CDR2 (germline): SGHNT, YYREEE (reference sequence). Trimming took 4 bases from V and 8 from J, leaving 13 bases between them. The CDR3 loop spans 13 amino acids. CDR3 in DNA: TGTGCCAGCAGCGGGGTCGTCGTCGATGAGCAGTTCTTC. It yields the protein CASSGVVVDEQFF.

The count of this clone is one. This sequence joins TRBV5-6 and TRBJ2-1; possible D gene TRBD1, 5 bases. This CDR3 region has 13 residues. The V end lost 5 bases, the J end lost 6 bases, and 12 bases lay between the germline ends. The germline V gene has CDR1 SGHDT and CDR2 YYEEEE. The CDR3: CASSPDSSNEQFF. The CDR3 DNA reads as TGTGCCAGCAGTCCCGACAGCAGCAATGAGCAGTTCTTC.

This chain uses TRBV11-1 with TRBJ2-7; 10 bases are a match to TRBD1. Germline trimming cut 5 bases from V and 0 bases from J; bases unmatched to any gene: 1. CDR1 and CDR2 from the germline V gene are SGHAT and FQDESV (reference sequence). CDR3 length equals 14 residues. The CDR3 nucleotides read TGTGCCAGCAGCCGGACAGGGGGCTCCTACGAGCAGTACTTC. This gives the protein CASSRTGGSYEQYF.

The chain combines TRBV29-1 with TRBJ1-2; D not resolved. Per germline, CDR1 SQVTM and CDR2 ANQGSEA. The CDR3 is 15 residues long. With 1 base removed from V and 0 bases from J, the gap between germline ends came to 12 bases. This CDR3 reads CSVEAYDGANYGYTF. CDR3 bases: TGCAGCGTTGAAGCTTACGACGGGGCTAACTATGGCTACACCTTC.

The chain is built from TRBV11-2 and TRBJ2-5; 7 bases fit TRBD2. The CDR3 is made up of 13 amino acids. V lost 3 bases and J lost 3; bases outside the gene matches: 1. The germline V gene encodes CDR1 SGHAT and CDR2 FQNNGV. In DNA, the CDR3 is TGTGCCAGCAGCTTTGGGGGGGAAGAGACCCAGTACTTC. Residues: CASSFGGEETQYF.

The chain has TRBV27 and TRBJ1-6; D may be TRBD1 (5 bases). V lost 3 bases, J lost 0 bases, and 15 bases lay in between. CDR3 length equals 18 residues. Germline assignment: CDR1 MNHEY and CDR2 SMNVEV (reference sequence). CDR3 bases: TGTGCCAGCAGTTTTGCAGGGCCTTATACCTCCTATAATTCACCCCTCCACTTT. Translation gives CASSFAGPYTSYNSPLHF.

V and J are TRBV10-3 and TRBJ1-1; no definite D call. The CDR3 runs to 13 residues. Germline V gene sequence: CDR1 ENHRY, CDR2 SYGVKD. The ends were cut back, 2 bases at V and 5 bases at J, with 9 bases in the middle. The DNA for the CDR3 is TGTGCCATCAGTGAGCCGGGAGAGACTGAAGCTTTCTTT. It specifies CAISEPGETEAFF.

The rearrangement uses TRBV6-4 and TRBJ2-2; D not certain. Deletions cut 4 bases from V and 4 bases from J, with 10 bases between. Germline V gene data show CDR1 as MRHNA and CDR2 as SNTAGT. This CDR3 contains 14 residues. The CDR3 nucleotides are TGTGCCAGCAGTGTCGATCCGGGCACCGGGGAGCTGTTTTTT. It codes for CASSVDPGTGELFF.

The CDR3 coding sequence is TGTGCCAGCAGCAGGACTAGCGGGCTCCAAGAGACCCAGTACTTC. Encoded protein: CASSRTSGLQETQYF. The rearrangement links TRBV7-9 to TRBJ2-5, with TRBD2 matching over 11 bases. Germline CDR1 SEHNR, CDR2 FQNEAQ (reference sequence). The V segment lost 5 bases and the J segment 1 base; nucleotides outside the gene matches: 3. This CDR3 region has 15 residues. Combining the CDR3 with reference TRBV7-9 and TRBJ2-5 gives the whole variable domain DTGVSQNPRHKITKRGQNVTFRCDPISEHNRLYWYRQTLGQGPEFLTYFQNEAQLEKSRLLSDRFSAERPKGSFSTLEIQRTEQGDSAMYLCASSRTSGLQETQYFGPGTRLLVL.

V is TRBV4-1 and J is TRBJ1-5; tentative D call: TRBD1 (5 bases). Trimming left V 1 base short and J 6 bases short, with 19 bases between. The CDR3 runs 17 residues. Looked up from germline, CDR1 is MGHRA and CDR2 is YSYEKL. The CDR3 is CASSQVLVAGRGQPQHF. The DNA of the CDR3 is TGCGCCAGCAGCCAAGTGTTGGTGGCAGGGAGGGGTCAGCCCCAGCATTTT.

The chain has TRBV25-1 and TRBJ2-2; a possible D gene is TRBD2 (6 bases). CDR3 length equals 13 residues. Deletions cut 4 bases from V and 8 bases from J, with 11 bases between. Germline values: CDR1 MGHDK, CDR2 SYGVNS. The CDR3 reads CASSVSSVGELFF. CDR3 DNA: TGTGCCAGCAGTGTCTCTAGCGTTGGGGAGCTGTTTTTT.

This clone is a singleton in its sample. The rearrangement links TRBV6-1 to TRBJ2-1, with TRBD1 matching over 8 bases. In germline, CDR1 is MNHNS, CDR2 SASEGT. V lost 4 bases and J lost 0; bases outside the gene matches: 5. This CDR3 spans 16 amino acids. CDR3 loop: CASSGGQGGSYNEQFF. The CDR3 DNA follows: TGTGCCAGCAGTGGAGGACAGGGAGGCTCCTACAATGAGCAGTTCTTC.

The chain joins TRBV11-2 to TRBJ2-3; D is unclear. Trimming shortened V by 7 bases and J by 2 bases, and 10 bases separated the two germline ends. The germline CDR1 and CDR2 sequences are SGHAT and FQNNGV. The CDR3 contains 13 residues. For the CDR3, the DNA is TGTGCCAGCACCAATATGAACACAGATACGCAGTATTTT. Protein: CASTNMNTDTQYF.

The chain links TRBV19 to TRBJ2-2, with TRBD1 matching 7 bases. The V and J ends lost 3 bases and 3 bases, in that order; junction bases with no gene match: 4. This CDR3 is 15 amino acids long. Germline V gene sequence: CDR1 LNHDA, CDR2 SQIVND (reference sequence). The CDR3 coding sequence is TGTGCCAGTAGTATGTGGACAGGCTACACCGGGGAGCTGTTTTTT. The encoded protein is CASSMWTGYTGELFF.

Of note for this clone: The sample holds other DNA sequences that translate to the same CDR3. The rearrangement uses TRBV5-1 and TRBJ2-7; D is uncertain. The CDR3 is made up of 13 amino acids. Trimming stripped 2 bases from V and 0 bases from J, with 6 bases between. The germline gives CDR1 SGHRS, CDR2 YFSETQ. The CDR3 loop reads CASSLVSSYEQYF. The CDR3 DNA follows: TGCGCCAGCAGCTTAGTAAGCTCCTACGAGCAGTACTTC.

The chain combines TRBV18 with TRBJ2-7; D is perhaps TRBD2 (6 bases). CDR1 is KGHSH, CDR2 LQKENI, per germline. Between the trimmed V and J ends, which lost 4 bases and 2 bases, there was a span of 18 bases. This CDR3 contains 16 residues. The CDR3 coding sequence is TGTGCCAGCTCACTTACGGGACTCTTGTCACCCTACGAGCAGTACTTC. Protein: CASSLTGLLSPYEQYF.

This clone came up once. The chain uses TRBV5-4 and TRBJ2-2, with TRBD1 matching 8 bases. Trimming removed 10 bases from V and 3 bases from J; junction bases left unmatched: 5. The CDR3 length is 13 residues. From germline, CDR1 is SGHNT and CDR2 YYREEE (reference sequence). CDR3 DNA: TGTGCCCTCAGACAGGGGTACACCGGGGAGCTGTTTTTT. This encodes CALRQGYTGELFF.

CDR3 sequence (DNA): TGTGCCAGCAGTTTATTGGGACAGTTGCCCTACGAGCAGTACTTC. Protein sequence: CASSLLGQLPYEQYF. V gene TRBV27 combines with J gene TRBJ2-7; TRBD1 matches at 7 bases. The J segment lost 2 bases and the V segment lost 1 base, leaving 5 bases of the junction unmatched. Per germline, CDR1 MNHEY and CDR2 SMNVEV (reference sequence). The CDR3 runs 15 residues.

J is TRBJ2-1 and V is TRBV27; possibly TRBD1 for D (6 bases). Trimming left V 6 bases short and J 4 bases short, with 13 bases between. The CDR3 loop spans 14 amino acids. CDR1 is MNHEY and CDR2 is SMNVEV in the germline V gene (reference sequence). The CDR3 is CASSPLRGYNEQFF. The DNA for the CDR3 is TGTGCCAGCAGCCCCTTAAGGGGGTACAATGAGCAGTTCTTC.

The chain links TRBV2 to TRBJ2-5, with 8 bases identical to TRBD2. This CDR3 comprises 16 residues. V was clipped by 3 bases and J by 1 base; unmatched bases: 7. The V gene's germline CDR1 is SNHLY and CDR2 FYNNEI. DNA of the CDR3: TGTGCCAGCAGTGACGGGACTAGTCTGGGCCAAGAGACCCAGTACTTC. Protein: CASSDGTSLGQETQYF.

As regards this clone: The likely explanation is a read error, given a far larger clone one base away. The genes are TRBV7-3 and TRBJ2-1; 8 nucleotides match TRBD2. Germline trimming cut 2 bases from V and 4 bases from J; bases unmatched to any gene: 1. This CDR3 has 14 amino acids. Germline V gene sequence: CDR1 SGHTA, CDR2 FQGTGA. CDR3 sequence (DNA): TGTGCCAGCAGCTTACGCGGGAGGTACAATGAGCAGTTCTTC. Residues: CASSLRGRYNEQFF. Full variable domain (missing parts from reference TRBV7-3 and TRBJ2-1): GAGVSQTPSNKVTEKGKYVELRCDPISGHTALYWYRQSLGQGPEFLIYFQGTGAADDSGLPNDRFFAVRPEGSVSTLKIQRTERGDSAVYLCASSLRGRYNEQFFGPGTRLTVL.